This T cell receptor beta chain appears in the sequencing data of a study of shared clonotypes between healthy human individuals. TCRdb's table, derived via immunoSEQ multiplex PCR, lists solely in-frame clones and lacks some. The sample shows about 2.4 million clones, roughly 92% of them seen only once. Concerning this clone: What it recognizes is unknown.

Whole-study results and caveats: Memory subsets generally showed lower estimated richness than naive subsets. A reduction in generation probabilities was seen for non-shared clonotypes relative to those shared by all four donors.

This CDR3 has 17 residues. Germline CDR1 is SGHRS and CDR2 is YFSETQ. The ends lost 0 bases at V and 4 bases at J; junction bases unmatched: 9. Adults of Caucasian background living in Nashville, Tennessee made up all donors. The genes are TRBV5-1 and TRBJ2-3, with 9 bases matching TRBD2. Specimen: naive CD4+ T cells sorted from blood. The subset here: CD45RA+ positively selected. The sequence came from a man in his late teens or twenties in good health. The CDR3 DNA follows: TGCGCCAGCAGCTTGGAGCCGCCCGGGACTAGCTCAGATACGCAGTATTTT. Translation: CASSLEPPGTSSDTQYF. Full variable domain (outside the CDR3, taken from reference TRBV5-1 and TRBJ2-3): KAGVTQTPRYLIKTRGQQVTLSCSPISGHRSVSWYQQTPGQGLQFLFEYFSETQRNKGNFPGRFSGRQFSNSRSEMNVSTLELGDSALYLCASSLEPPGTSSDTQYFGPGTRLTVL.